This T cell receptor (beta chain) was recorded in a study of OX40 agonist ivuxolimab in advanced cancers. Assay used: immunoSEQ multiplex PCR; TCRdb lists only in-frame clones, some missing. The data hold 60,000 to 65,000 clones, with roughly 84% observed a single time. The germline V gene has CDR1 SNHLY and CDR2 FYNNEI. J lost 5 bases, V lost 7 bases, and 7 bases had no gene match. This CDR3 has 14 amino acids. The specimen comprised CD4+ or CD8+ T cells sorted from blood, sampled in a trial of the OX40 agonist ivuxolimab. The chain is built from TRBV2 and TRBJ1-4, with 7 bases lining up with TRBD1. The source is an adult with an advanced solid tumor such as melanoma, head and neck, liver or kidney cancer. CDR3: CASTEDRTNEKLFF. The CDR3 nucleotides are TGTGCCAGCACCGAGGACAGGACAAATGAAAAACTGTTTTTT.